Sequencing of this TCR beta chain was carried out in a study of human T cells and chemical hapten exposure. This clonotype was picked up a small number of times. CDR1 SGHTA and CDR2 FQGNSA come from the germline V gene. This CDR3 contains 15 residues. Trimming left V 6 bases short and J 1 base short, with 10 bases between. Time point specified: pre-sensitization, week 0. The treatment here: therapeutic diphenylcyclopropenone sensitization with weekly scalp DPC. Separate cDNA molecules received unique molecular identifiers, which the library attached to them. One entry per CDR3 protein results from TCRdb running MiXCR on the RACE reads. The sample consists of approximately 260,000 distinct CDR3 sequences, roughly 8% of them appearing once.

The chain joins TRBV7-2 to TRBJ2-6; D is perhaps TRBD1 (5 bases). The TCR sequence derives from a young man with alopecia areata. Some clones in this sample may be carry-over from other donors' samples. The material was whole blood, obtained in connection with sensitization to the hapten diphenylcyclopropenone (DPC). CDR3 nucleotides: TGTGCCAGCAGACTCGACAGTTCTGGGGCCAACGTCCTGACTTTC. Its protein is CASRLDSSGANVLTF.